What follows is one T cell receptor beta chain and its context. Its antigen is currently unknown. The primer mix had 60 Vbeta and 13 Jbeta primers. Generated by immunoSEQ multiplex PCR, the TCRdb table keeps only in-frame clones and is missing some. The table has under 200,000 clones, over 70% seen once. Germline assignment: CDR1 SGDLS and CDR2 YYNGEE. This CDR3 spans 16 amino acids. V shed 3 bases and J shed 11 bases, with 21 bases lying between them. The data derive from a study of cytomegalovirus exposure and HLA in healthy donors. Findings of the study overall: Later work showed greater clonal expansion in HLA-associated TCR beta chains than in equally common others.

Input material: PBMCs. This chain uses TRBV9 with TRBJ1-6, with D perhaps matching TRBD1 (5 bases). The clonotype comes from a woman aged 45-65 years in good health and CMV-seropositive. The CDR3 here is CASSAPGGSKNPPLHF. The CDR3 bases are TGTGCCAGCAGCGCTCCCGGGGGTTCCAAGAATCCACCCCTCCACTTT.